These T cell receptor beta chains were read from a single sample in a study of blood T cells in healthy people across ages. TCRdb called the 5' RACE reads again in MiXCR, with one record for every CDR3 protein. The sample records some 1.5 million distinct CDR3 sequences, about 42% being singletons. Sequences were obtained from blood. These receptors were taken from a woman in her late teens or twenties in good health. CDR3s leave out the opening cysteine and the closing phenylalanine or tryptophan. The order of the fields is V gene, clone size, J gene, CDR3 protein. Expanded clones are given a class, and other clones once, few, many or no size at all.

TRBV20-1	-	TRBJ1-1	SARRTANTEAF
TRBV7-9	few	TRBJ1-2	ASSLQALRDYGYT
TRBV6-1	-	TRBJ2-2	ASSKTGAGELF
TRBV4-1	-	TRBJ1-5	ASSPVVGTDQPQH
TRBV19	-	TRBJ1-5	ASSEQGRRSGNQPQH
TRBV28	few	TRBJ2-7	ASSLKGQSYEQY
TRBV5-1	-	TRBJ2-2	ASRARGGELF
TRBV12-3/TRBV12-4	few	TRBJ1-2	ASSLNGNIYGYT
TRBV29-1	few	TRBJ1-1	SVLGQMNTEAF
TRBV6-5	many	TRBJ2-1	ASSLTGHNEQF
TRBV6-4	-	TRBJ2-2	ASSDGWNTGELF
TRBV29-1	few	TRBJ1-2	SVADQGNYGYT
TRBV9	-	TRBJ2-3	ASNQREASDRQY
TRBV14	few	TRBJ2-2	ASSQGLLGELF
TRBV4-1	many	TRBJ1-2	ASSRLQPGHGYT
TRBV3-1	many	TRBJ1-2	ASSHGDRRGSTNYGYT
TRBV7-8	-	TRBJ2-6	ASSLERVSGANVLT
TRBV20-1	-	TRBJ2-1	SASRSGVSPSYNEQF
TRBV12-3/TRBV12-4	-	TRBJ1-5	ASSLSRTASSNQPQH
TRBV12-3/TRBV12-4	few	TRBJ1-1	ASRKARRDRDTEAF
TRBV3-1	-	TRBJ2-1	ASSQVVQGAWDEQF
TRBV7-2	-	TRBJ2-3	ASSLSWRGGTDTQY
TRBV10-3	few	-	AISGVRTGGDEQY
TRBV13	-	TRBJ2-1	ASSLEAEAEQF
TRBV19	few	TRBJ1-5	ASCDRVTENSNQPQH
TRBV2	-	TRBJ1-4	ASKTGQNEKLF
TRBV27	-	TRBJ1-1	ASSETTENTEAF
TRBV27	-	TRBJ1-1	ASSLSPGFEAF
TRBV7-9	-	TRBJ1-1	ASSYRYTEAF
TRBV20-1	few	TRBJ2-3	SAHGLQEGTDTQY
TRBV27	-	TRBJ2-3	ASSSGTGGSDTQY
TRBV7-2	-	TRBJ2-3	TSSLVGGPGTDTQY
TRBV20-1	few	TRBJ2-3	SAARVQARTDTQY
TRBV29-1	-	TRBJ1-6	SVADTHNSPLH
TRBV15	-	TRBJ2-7	ATSRGPVGTSIHEQY
TRBV20-1	-	TRBJ2-7	SVLKRQHYEQY
TRBV29-1	few	TRBJ2-1	SVEAQADPYNEQF
TRBV15	-	TRBJ2-1	ATSISSGVYNEQF
TRBV10-3	-	TRBJ1-1	AIRGDRRVNTEAF
TRBV9	-	TRBJ1-2	ASSPVPLILNYGYT
TRBV4-2	-	TRBJ1-2	ASSHPTGVNYGYT
TRBV10-3	once	TRBJ2-5	AISEGNPQY
TRBV14	-	TRBJ1-1	ASSQVEGGTEAF
TRBV20-1	-	TRBJ2-5	SPRRLAGFEQY
TRBV6-2/TRBV6-3	-	TRBJ2-7	ASRDWVHEQY
TRBV13	-	TRBJ2-7	ASRPIGSSYEQY
TRBV5-1	few	TRBJ1-1	ASSPITGEATEAF
TRBV5-1	-	TRBJ2-5	ATSDTPYQETQY
TRBV12-5	-	TRBJ2-7	ASGLVLGAIYEQY
TRBV6-2/TRBV6-3	-	TRBJ1-1	ASRTAPMNTEAF
TRBV7-2	-	TRBJ1-2	ASSLNPFNYGYT
TRBV29-1	few	TRBJ2-7	SVSLVLAGSQY
TRBV27	few	TRBJ2-7	ASSSRTGTYEQY
TRBV21-1	-	TRBJ1-4	ASSFRGRKLF
TRBV20-1	-	TRBJ2-1	SVEGPNEQF
TRBV10-3	-	TRBJ2-1	AISEYPGTPERNEQF
TRBV12-3/TRBV12-4	-	TRBJ2-5	ASKDGNTQETQY
TRBV7-2	few	TRBJ1-5	ASSSGNGNQPQH
TRBV5-1	many	TRBJ2-1	ASSLAYEQF